Sequencing of this T cell receptor (beta chain) was carried out in a study of T cell responses to AZD1222 COVID-19 vaccine. Using immunoSEQ multiplex PCR, the repertoire was profiled, and TCRdb retains in-frame clones only, with some absent. In the table there are around 140,000 clones, approximately 88% of which are singletons. CDR3 length: 16 residues. V is TRBV21-1 and J is TRBJ2-7; the table's D call of TRBD1 was not tested on the DNA. TRBV21-1 corresponds to a pseudogene. The sequence derives from an adult who received the MenACWY meningococcal vaccine as a control. This sample comprised peripheral blood, obtained 28 days after the second dose of the MenACWY control vaccine. CDR3 sequence reads: CASSGPGQSLNYEQYF. CDR3 in DNA: TGTGCCAGCAGCGGCCCCGGACAGTCGTTGAATTACGAGCAGTACTTC.